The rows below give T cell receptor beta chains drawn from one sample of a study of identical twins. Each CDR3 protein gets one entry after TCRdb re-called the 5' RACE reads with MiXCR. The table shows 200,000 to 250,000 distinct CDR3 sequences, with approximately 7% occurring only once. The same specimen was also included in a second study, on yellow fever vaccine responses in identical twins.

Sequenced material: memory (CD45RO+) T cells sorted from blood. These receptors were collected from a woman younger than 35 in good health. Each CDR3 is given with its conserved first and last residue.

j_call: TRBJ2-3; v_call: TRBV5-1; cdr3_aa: CASTGTTDTQYF
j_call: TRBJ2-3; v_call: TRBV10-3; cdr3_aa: CAISPGDAKTQYF
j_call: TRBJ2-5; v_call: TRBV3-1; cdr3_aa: CASSQGFGGRMRETQYF
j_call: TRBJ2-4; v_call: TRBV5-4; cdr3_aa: CASLRGGENIQYF
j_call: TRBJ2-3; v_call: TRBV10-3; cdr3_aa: CAISGQGKDTQYF
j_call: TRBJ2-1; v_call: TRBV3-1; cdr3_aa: CASSQGRSGGGSEQFF
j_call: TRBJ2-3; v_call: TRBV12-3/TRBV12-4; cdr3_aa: CASISPPGLASDTQYF
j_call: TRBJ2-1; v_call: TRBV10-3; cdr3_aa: CAISVGLEFSYNEQFF
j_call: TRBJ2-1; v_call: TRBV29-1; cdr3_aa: CSVEALGKKAGTSYNEQFF
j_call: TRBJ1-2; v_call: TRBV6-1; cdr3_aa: CASSEALGGYTF
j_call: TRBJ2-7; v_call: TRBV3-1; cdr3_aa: CASSQGASGAYEQYF